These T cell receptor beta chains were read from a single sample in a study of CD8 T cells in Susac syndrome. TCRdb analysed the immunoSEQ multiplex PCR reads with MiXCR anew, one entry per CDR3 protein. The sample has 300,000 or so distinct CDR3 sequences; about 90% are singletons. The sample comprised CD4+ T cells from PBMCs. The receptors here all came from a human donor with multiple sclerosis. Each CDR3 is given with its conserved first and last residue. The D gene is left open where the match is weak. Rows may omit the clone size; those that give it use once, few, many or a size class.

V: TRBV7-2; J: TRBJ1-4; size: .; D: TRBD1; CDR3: CASRKNRGQGEKLFF; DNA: TGTGCCAGCAGAAAAAACAGGGGGCAGGGTGAAAAACTGTTTTTT
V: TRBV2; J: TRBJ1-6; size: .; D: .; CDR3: CASSELGGSRAYNSPLHF; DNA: TGTGCCAGCAGTGAACTGGGGGGGAGCAGGGCCTATAATTCACCCCTCCACTTT
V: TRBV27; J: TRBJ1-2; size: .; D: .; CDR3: CASSPHGGNYGYTF; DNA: TGTGCCAGCAGTCCCCACGGCGGTAACTATGGCTACACCTTC
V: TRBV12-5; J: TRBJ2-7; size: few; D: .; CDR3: CASGLYPFNPGHRDEQYF; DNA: TGTGCTAGTGGTTTGTACCCCTTTAACCCGGGGCACAGGGACGAGCAGTACTTC
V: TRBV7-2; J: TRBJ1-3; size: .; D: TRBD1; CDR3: CASSPGQGRGYTIYF; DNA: TGTGCCAGCAGCCCCGGACAGGGACGGGGGTACACCATATATTTT
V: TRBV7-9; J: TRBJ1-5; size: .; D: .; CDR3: CASSPGPAQPQHF; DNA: TGTGCCAGCAGCCCCGGGCCAGCCCAGCCCCAGCATTTT
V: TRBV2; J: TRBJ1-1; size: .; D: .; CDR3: CASSVEAAGTEAFF; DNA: TGTGCCAGCAGTGTGGAGGCGGCAGGCACTGAAGCTTTCTTT
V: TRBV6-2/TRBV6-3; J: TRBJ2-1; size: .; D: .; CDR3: CASSPRDGNEQFF; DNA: TGTGCCAGCAGCCCCCGGGATGGCAATGAGCAGTTCTTC
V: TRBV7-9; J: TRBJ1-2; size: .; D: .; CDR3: CASSFLEGRYGYTF; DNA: TGTGCCAGCAGCTTTTTGGAGGGTCGCTATGGCTACACCTTC
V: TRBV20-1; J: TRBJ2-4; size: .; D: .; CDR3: CSATQAGHAKNIQYF; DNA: TGCAGTGCTACTCAGGCGGGCCACGCCAAAAACATTCAGTACTTC
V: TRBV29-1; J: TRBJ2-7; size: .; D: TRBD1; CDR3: CSVRTGGNDEQYF; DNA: TGCAGCGTCCGGACAGGGGGGAACGACGAGCAGTACTTC
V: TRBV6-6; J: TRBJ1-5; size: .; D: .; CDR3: CASSSSDGYNQPQHF; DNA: TGTGCCAGCAGTTCCAGCGACGGGTACAATCAGCCCCAGCATTTT
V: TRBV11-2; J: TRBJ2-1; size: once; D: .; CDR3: CASSTAAAYYNEQFF; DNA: TGTGCCAGCAGTACGGCGGCTGCCTATTACAATGAGCAGTTCTTC
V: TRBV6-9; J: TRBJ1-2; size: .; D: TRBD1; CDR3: CARTYTGDFYGYTF; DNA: TGTGCCAGGACTTATACAGGGGACTTCTATGGCTACACCTTC
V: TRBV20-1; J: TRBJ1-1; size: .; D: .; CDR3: CSARDNSGGRFAFF; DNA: TGCAGTGCTAGAGATAATTCCGGAGGGCGGTTTGCTTTCTTT
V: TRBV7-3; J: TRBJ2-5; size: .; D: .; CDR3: CASSPSLRETQYF; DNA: TGTGCCAGCAGCCCAAGCCTAAGAGAGACCCAGTACTTC
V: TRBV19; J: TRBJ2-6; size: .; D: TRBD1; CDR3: CASSLPRDRVTGANVLTF; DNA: TGTGCCAGTAGTTTACCCCGGGACAGGGTTACTGGGGCCAACGTCCTGACTTTC
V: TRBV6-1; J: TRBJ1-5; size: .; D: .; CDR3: CASSESGMIQPQHF; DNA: TGTGCCAGCAGTGAAAGCGGGATGATCCAGCCCCAGCATTTT
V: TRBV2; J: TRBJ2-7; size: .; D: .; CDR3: CASSEGEFYEQYF; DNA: TGTGCCAGCAGTGAAGGGGAGTTTTACGAGCAGTACTTC
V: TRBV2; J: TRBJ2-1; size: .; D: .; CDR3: CATFEGRYNEQFF; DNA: TGTGCCACTTTTGAGGGGAGATATAATGAGCAGTTCTTC
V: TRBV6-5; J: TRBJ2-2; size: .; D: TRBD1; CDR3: CASRRRGLNTGELFF; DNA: TGTGCCAGCAGACGCAGGGGGCTAAACACCGGGGAGCTGTTTTTT
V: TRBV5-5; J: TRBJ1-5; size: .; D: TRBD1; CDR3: CASSWRDLKRGGLNQPQHF; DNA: TGTGCCAGCAGCTGGCGGGACCTCAAAAGAGGGGGCCTAAATCAGCCCCAGCATTTT
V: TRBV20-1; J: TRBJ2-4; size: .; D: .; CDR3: CSARDLAKNIQYF; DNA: TGCAGTGCTAGAGATCTGGCCAAAAACATTCAGTACTTC
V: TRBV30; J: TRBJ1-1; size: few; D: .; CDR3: CAGRGTNTEAFF; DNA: TGTGCCGGACGAGGGACGAACACTGAAGCTTTCTTT
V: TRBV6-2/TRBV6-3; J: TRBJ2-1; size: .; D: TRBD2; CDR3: CASSLLAGAYNEQFF; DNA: TGTGCCAGCAGCCTCCTAGCGGGAGCATACAATGAGCAGTTCTTC
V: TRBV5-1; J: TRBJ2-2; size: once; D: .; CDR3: CASSLEHRTDTGELFF; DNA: TGCGCCAGCAGCTTGGAACACAGGACCGACACCGGGGAGCTGTTTTTT
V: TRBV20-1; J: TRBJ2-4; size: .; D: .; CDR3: CSAPRREANIQYF; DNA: TGCAGTGCTCCCCGGCGGGAAGCAAACATTCAGTACTTC
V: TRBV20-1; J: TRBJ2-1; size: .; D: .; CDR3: CSAQRWLSGRGNEQFF; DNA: TGCAGTGCCCAAAGGTGGTTAAGCGGCCGGGGGAATGAGCAGTTCTTC
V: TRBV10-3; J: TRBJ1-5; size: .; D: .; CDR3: CATRMASNQPQHF; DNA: TGTGCCACACGCATGGCAAGCAATCAGCCCCAGCATTTT
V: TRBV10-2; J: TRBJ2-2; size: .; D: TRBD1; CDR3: CAGGGQGWGELFF; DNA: TGCGCCGGAGGGGGACAGGGATGGGGGGAGCTGTTTTTT
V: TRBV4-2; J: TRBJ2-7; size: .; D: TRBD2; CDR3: CASSQAFGAGRVNEQYF; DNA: TGTGCCAGCAGCCAAGCCTTTGGAGCGGGAAGGGTTAACGAGCAGTACTTC
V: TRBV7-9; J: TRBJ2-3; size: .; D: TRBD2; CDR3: CASRTAAGGPNTQYF; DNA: TGTGCCAGCAGAACGGCGGCGGGAGGGCCGAATACGCAGTATTTT
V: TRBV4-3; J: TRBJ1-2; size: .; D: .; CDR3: CASSQESRGAYGYTF; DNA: TGCGCCAGCAGCCAAGAGAGCCGGGGCGCCTATGGCTACACCTTC
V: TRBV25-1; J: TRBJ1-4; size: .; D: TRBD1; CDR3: CASSGRDRSRLFF; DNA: TGTGCCAGCAGTGGGCGGGACAGATCCCGACTGTTTTTT
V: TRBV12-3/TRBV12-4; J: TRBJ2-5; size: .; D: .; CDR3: CASSPQTGIGETQYF; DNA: TGTGCCAGCAGTCCGCAAACAGGGATTGGGGAGACCCAGTACTTC
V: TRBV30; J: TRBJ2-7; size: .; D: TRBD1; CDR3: CACRWRDRGLYEQYF; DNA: TGTGCCTGTAGATGGCGGGACAGGGGGCTCTACGAGCAGTACTTC
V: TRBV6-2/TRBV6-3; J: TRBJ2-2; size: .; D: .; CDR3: CATSDAGELFF; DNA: TGTGCCACCTCCGATGCCGGGGAGCTGTTTTTT
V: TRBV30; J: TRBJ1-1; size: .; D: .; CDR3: CAWSVPTPEAFF; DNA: TGTGCCTGGAGTGTACCGACGCCTGAAGCTTTCTTT
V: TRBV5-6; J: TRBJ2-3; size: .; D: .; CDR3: CASSLDTYSPREDTQYF; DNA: TGTGCCAGCAGCTTGGATACGTACAGCCCCAGGGAAGATACGCAGTATTTT
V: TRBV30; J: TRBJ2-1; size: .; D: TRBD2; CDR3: CAWNRLAVYNEQFF; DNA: TGTGCCTGGAACCGGCTAGCGGTGTACAATGAGCAGTTCTTC
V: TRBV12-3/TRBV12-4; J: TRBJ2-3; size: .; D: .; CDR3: CASSPDDIGRRTDTQYF; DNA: TGTGCCAGCAGCCCTGATGATATCGGCCGACGCACAGATACGCAGTATTTT
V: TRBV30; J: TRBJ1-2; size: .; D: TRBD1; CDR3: CAWSRQGDYGYTF; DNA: TGTGCCTGGAGCCGACAGGGAGACTATGGCTACACCTTC
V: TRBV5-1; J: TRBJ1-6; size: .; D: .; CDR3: CASSLEGAGWGSPLHF; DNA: TGCGCCAGCAGCTTGGAAGGGGCAGGGTGGGGTTCACCCCTCCACTTT
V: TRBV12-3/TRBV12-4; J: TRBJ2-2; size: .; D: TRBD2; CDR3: CASQFLSGGTGELFF; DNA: TGTGCCAGCCAATTCCTCTCCGGGGGGACCGGGGAGCTGTTTTTT
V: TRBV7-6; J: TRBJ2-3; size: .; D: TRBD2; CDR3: CASSRGTSGSTDTQYF; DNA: TGTGCCAGCAGCCGAGGGACTAGCGGGAGCACAGATACGCAGTATTTT
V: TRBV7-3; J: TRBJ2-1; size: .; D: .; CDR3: CASSFERDHNEQFF; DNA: TGTGCCAGCAGCTTCGAGCGAGACCACAATGAGCAGTTCTTC
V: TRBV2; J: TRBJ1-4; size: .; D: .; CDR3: CASTAMREKLFF; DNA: TGTGCCAGCACAGCAATGAGGGAAAAACTGTTTTTT
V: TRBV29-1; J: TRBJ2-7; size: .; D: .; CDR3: CSASVSYEQYF; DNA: TGCAGCGCATCAGTGAGCTACGAGCAGTACTTC
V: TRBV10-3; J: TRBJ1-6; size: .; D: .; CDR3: CAISLTVNSPLHF; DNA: TGTGCCATCAGTCTGACAGTTAATTCACCCCTCCACTTT
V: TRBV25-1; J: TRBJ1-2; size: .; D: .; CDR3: CASAGYVYGYTF; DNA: TGTGCTAGCGCCGGATACGTCTATGGCTACACCTTC
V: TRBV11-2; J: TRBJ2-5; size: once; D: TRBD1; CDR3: CASSPQGQVRQTQYF; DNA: TGTGCCAGCAGCCCCCAGGGACAGGTTCGTCAGACCCAGTACTTC
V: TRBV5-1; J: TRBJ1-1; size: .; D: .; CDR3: CASSSDRLRTEAFF; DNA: TGCGCCAGCAGCTCGGATCGGTTGAGGACTGAAGCTTTCTTT
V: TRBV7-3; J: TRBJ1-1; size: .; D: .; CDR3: CASSLRGGDTEAFF; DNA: TGTGCCAGCAGCTTAAGGGGTGGGGACACTGAAGCTTTCTTT